The T cell receptor (beta chain) under discussion was sequenced for a study of T cell responses to AZD1222 COVID-19 vaccine. Study details: Second-dose schedules of about 4 or about 12 weeks were combined. The study's findings and limits: Breadth and depth of Spike-specific TCRs rose after two AZD1222 doses. The span of vaccine-associated CD4 TCRs extended across spike, with dominance at 160-218 and 743-854.

Trimming left V 7 bases short and J 0 bases short, with 16 bases between. The CDR3 covers 16 residues. Germline CDR1 is MDHEN and CDR2 is SYDVKM. Libraries were prepared by immunoSEQ multiplex PCR; TCRdb keeps only in-frame clonotypes and omits some of them. This sample yields approximately 190,000 clones, of which approximately 91% are seen a single time; 0.99% belongs to the top ten. About this clone itself: As yet, its antigen is unknown.

The receptor comes from an adult in good health. The chain employs TRBV28 and TRBJ1-5, with D perhaps TRBD1 (5 bases). The material was peripheral blood, obtained on day 0 of AZD1222 vaccination. The CDR3 DNA reads as TGTGCCAGCACGCAGACTCAGGGCAATAGCAATCAGCCCCAGCATTTT. Its protein product is CASTQTQGNSNQPQHF.